This TCR beta chain was observed in a study of T cell responses to AZD1222 COVID-19 vaccine. Notes on the study in general: Reportedly, nearly half the spike-specific TCRs target unmutated variant regions. Donors in the cohort were predominantly white British and more often female, and clonal diversity was possibly underestimated. Seropositive at baseline were only a handful of AZD1222 recipients. Spike-specific TCRs gained breadth and depth after people received two AZD1222 doses.

Profiling relied on immunoSEQ multiplex PCR, and the TCRdb table lists in-frame clones only, not all of them. This sample has approximately 110,000 clones, with about 87% found just once. This clone was counted once. Its specificity is unknown. The V gene's germline CDR1 is GTSNPN and CDR2 SVGIG (reference sequence). V was shortened by 3 bases and J by 1 base, with 6 bases between the two germline ends. There are 13 residues in the CDR3. The source of this sequence is an adult in good health. The sample in question was peripheral blood, obtained on day 0 of AZD1222 vaccination. The chain has TRBV30 and TRBJ2-2; the D is unclear. Here the CDR3 DNA reads TGTGCCTGGAGGGCCCAGAACACCGGGGAGCTGTTTTTT. Residues: CAWRAQNTGELFF.